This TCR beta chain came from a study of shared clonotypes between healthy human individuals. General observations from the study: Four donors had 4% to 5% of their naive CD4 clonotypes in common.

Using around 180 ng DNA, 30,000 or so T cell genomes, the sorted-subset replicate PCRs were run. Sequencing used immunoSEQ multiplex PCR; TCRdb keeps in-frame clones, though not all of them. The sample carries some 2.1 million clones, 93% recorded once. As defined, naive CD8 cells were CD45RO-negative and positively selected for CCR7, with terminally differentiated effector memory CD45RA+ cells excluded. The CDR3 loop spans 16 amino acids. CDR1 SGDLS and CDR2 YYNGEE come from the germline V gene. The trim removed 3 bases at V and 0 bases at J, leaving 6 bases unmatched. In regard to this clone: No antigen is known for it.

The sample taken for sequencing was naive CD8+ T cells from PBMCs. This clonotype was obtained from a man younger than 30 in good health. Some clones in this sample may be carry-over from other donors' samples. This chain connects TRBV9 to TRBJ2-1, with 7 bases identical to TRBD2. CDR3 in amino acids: CASSAPSGGSYNEQFF. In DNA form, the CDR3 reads TGTGCCAGCAGCGCCCCTAGCGGCGGCTCCTACAATGAGCAGTTCTTC.